Each of the 15 T cell receptor beta chains below was sequenced from the same sample in a study of blood T cell repertoires in COVID-19. Data came from immunoSEQ multiplex PCR; TCRdb stores just in-frame clones and leaves some out. This sample yields around 250,000 clones, of which approximately 86% are seen a single time; about 1.6% belongs to the top ten. Sequences were obtained from PBMCs or T cells enriched from blood (not recorded which). The receptors were sampled from a woman between 45 and 65 years old who had recovered from COVID-19.

V and J are TRBV7-9 and TRBJ1-2; 11 bases are a match to TRBD1. J gave up 6 bases and V 4 bases, and 10 bases lay outside the gene matches. This CDR3 has 16 amino acids. The germline gives CDR1 SEHNR, CDR2 FQNEAQ (reference sequence). CDR3 sequence (DNA): TGTGCCAGCAGCTCAAAATCTCCGGGACAGGGGGATGGCTACACCTTC. It specifies CASSSKSPGQGDGYTF.

The chain couples TRBV30 to TRBJ2-2; D is unresolved. The CDR3 has 13 residues. The germline gives CDR1 GTSNPN, CDR2 SVGIG (reference sequence). With 2 bases removed from V and 7 bases from J, the gap between germline ends came to 11 bases. CDR3 nucleotides: TGTGCCTGGAGTTCTAGTCTCAGCGGGGAGCTGTTTTTT. It is translated as CAWSSSLSGELFF.

This chain joins TRBV19 and TRBJ2-3, with 8 bases that match TRBD2. The germline V gene encodes CDR1 LNHDA and CDR2 SQIVND (reference sequence). After removal of 7 bases from V and 1 base from J, the junction contained 7 bases not matched to a gene. This CDR3 is 15 amino acids long. For the CDR3, the DNA is TGTGCCAGTACTTATACGGGAGGGGGCACAGATACGCAGTATTTT. Protein product: CASTYTGGGTDTQYF.

This clone was detected only a few times. V usage is TRBV7-9 and J usage is TRBJ2-1, with D possibly being TRBD1 (6 bases). Germline loops: CDR1 SEHNR, CDR2 FQNEAQ (reference sequence). The V end was cut by 5 bases, the J end by 6 bases, with 11 bases between. The CDR3 runs to 13 residues. CDR3 nucleotide sequence: TGTGCCAGCAGCCCAAAGGACAGCAATGAGCAGTTCTTC. Translation gives CASSPKDSNEQFF.

The chain combines TRBV19 with TRBJ1-1; D gene uncertain. The germline gives CDR1 LNHDA, CDR2 SQIVND (reference sequence). The CDR3 runs to 13 residues. The V end was cut by 10 bases, the J end by 4 bases, with 16 bases between. The CDR3 here is CATQNGVVTEAFF. The CDR3 DNA is TGTGCCACCCAGAACGGGGTGGTCACTGAAGCTTTCTTT.

With regard to this clone: One end of the junction fails to match germline, which may point to a read error. V gene TRBV7-7 combines with J gene TRBJ2-1, with 13 bases lining up with TRBD2. The CDR3 loop spans 15 amino acids. CDR1 and CDR2 from the germline V gene are SSHAT and FNYEAQ (reference sequence). DNA for the CDR3: TGTGCTAGCAGCTTAGGACTAGCGGGAGTTGGTGAGCAGTTCTTC. Residues: CASSLGLAGVGEQFF.

This clone has just a few counts. The CDR3: CASSVGGGLRTDTQYF. The CDR3 DNA reads TGTGCCAGCAGCGTAGGAGGCGGGTTACGCACAGATACGCAGTATTTT. The gene calls are TRBV9 and TRBJ2-3; TRBD2 might be the D (5 bases). From germline, CDR1 is SGDLS and CDR2 YYNGEE. The CDR3 runs to 16 residues. V lost 0 bases and J 1 base, leaving 12 bases between the germline ends.

The V gene is TRBV5-5, the J gene TRBJ2-1; maybe TRBD2 (6 bases). This CDR3 contains 14 residues. The V gene's germline CDR1 is SGHKS and CDR2 YYEKEE (reference sequence). V lost 5 bases to trimming and J lost 7 bases, with 16 bases between them. In DNA, the CDR3 is TGTGCCAGCAGTTGGGGACTCGCCTGGAATGAGCAGTTCTTC. Translation: CASSWGLAWNEQFF. The full variable domain, completed using reference TRBV5-5 and TRBJ2-1, is DAGVTQSPTHLIKTRGQQVTLRCSPISGHKSVSWYQQVLGQGPQFIFQYYEKEERGRGNFPDRFSARQFPNYSSELNVNALLLGDSALYLCASSWGLAWNEQFFGPGTRLTVL.

The genes are TRBV11-3 and TRBJ2-1, with TRBD1 as a possible D gene (6 bases). The CDR3 is 17 amino acids. Trimming removed 2 bases from V and 8 bases from J, with 22 bases in between. Germline lookup yields CDR1 SGHNT and CDR2 YENEEA. In nucleotides, the CDR3 is TGTGCCAGCAGCTTATTCGGGCATCAACAGGGATCGGATGAGCAGTTCTTC. Residues: CASSLFGHQQGSDEQFF.

The V call is TRBV19, the J call TRBJ2-6; D ambiguous. Trimming pared 4 bases from V and 0 bases from J, leaving 13 bases between. The CDR3 length is 17 residues. The germline V gene has CDR1 LNHDA and CDR2 SQIVND (reference sequence). This CDR3 reads CASSTQALDSGANVLTF. The CDR3 DNA reads as TGTGCCAGTAGTACCCAGGCCCTTGACTCTGGGGCCAACGTCCTGACTTTC. The variable domain in full, with the rest retrieved from reference TRBV19 and TRBJ2-6, is DGGITQSPKYLFRKEGQNVTLSCEQNLNHDAMYWYRQDPGQGLRLIYYSQIVNDFQKGDIAEGYSVSREKKESFPLTVTSAQKNPTAFYLCASSTQALDSGANVLTFGAGSRLTVL.

The table lists this clone with a count of one. The chain links TRBV10-1 to TRBJ2-1, with 10 bases that match TRBD2. This CDR3 is built from 15 residues. Germline V lookup: CDR1 WNHNN, CDR2 SYGVQD (reference sequence). The junction had 9 bases not matched to a gene; V was cut back by 4 bases and J by 9 bases. In DNA, the CDR3 is TGCGCCAGCAGTGTTTTTTTAGCGGGAGGTGGTGAGCAGTTCTTC. Its protein is CASSVFLAGGGEQFF.

The rearrangement uses TRBV10-3 and TRBJ1-2; D unresolved. The germline CDR1 and CDR2 sequences are ENHRY and SYGVKD. V dropped 8 bases and J dropped 1 base, with 17 bases sitting between them. CDR3 length equals 15 residues. CDR3: CAISGGLDLNYGYTF. CDR3 in DNA: TGTGCCATCTCGGGAGGGCTGGACCTTAACTATGGCTACACCTTC.

This clone appeared a single time. The chain combines TRBV24-1 with TRBJ2-1; 7 bases line up with TRBD1. Germline V CDR1 and CDR2: KGHDR, SFDVKD. The length of the CDR3 is 15 residues. V lost 2 bases to trimming and J lost 4 bases; unmatched junction nucleotides: 4. CDR3 protein: CATSDSGTAYNEQFF. In nucleotides, the CDR3 is TGTGCCACCAGTGATTCTGGGACAGCTTACAATGAGCAGTTCTTC.

In regard to this clone: This sample also contains other DNA sequences that code for the same CDR3. The rearrangement joins TRBV9 to TRBJ1-6; perhaps TRBD1 as D (5 bases). Trimming cost V 0 bases and J 10 bases, with 11 bases left between them. There are 14 residues in the CDR3. Germline CDR1 SGDLS, CDR2 YYNGEE. The CDR3 loop is CASSVEGAGSPLHF. CDR3 DNA: TGTGCCAGCAGCGTAGAAGGGGCGGGGTCACCCCTCCACTTT.

The genes are TRBV28 and TRBJ2-3, with 8 nucleotides matching TRBD2. Trimming at V came to 7 bases and at J to 6 bases, leaving 12 bases not matched to a gene. Germline V lookup: CDR1 MDHEN, CDR2 SYDVKM. The CDR3 is made up of 15 amino acids. The CDR3 coding sequence is TGTGCCAGCAACTCTTACGGGAGGGGGGCCGATACGCAGTATTTT. It yields the protein CASNSYGRGADTQYF.